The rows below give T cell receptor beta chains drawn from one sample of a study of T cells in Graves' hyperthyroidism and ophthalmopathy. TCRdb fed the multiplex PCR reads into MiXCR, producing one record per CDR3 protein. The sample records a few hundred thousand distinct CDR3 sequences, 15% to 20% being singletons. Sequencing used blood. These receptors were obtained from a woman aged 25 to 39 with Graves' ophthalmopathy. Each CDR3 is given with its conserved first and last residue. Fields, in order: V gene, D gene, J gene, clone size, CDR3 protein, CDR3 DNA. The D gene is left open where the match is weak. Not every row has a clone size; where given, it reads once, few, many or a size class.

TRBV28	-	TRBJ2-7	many	CASSPPGENSYEQYF	TGTGCCAGCAGTCCCCCCGGTGAGAATTCCTACGAGCAGTACTTC
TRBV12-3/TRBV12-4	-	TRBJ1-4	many	CASSSEGTNEKLFF	TGTGCCAGCAGTTCGGAGGGAACTAATGAAAAACTGTTTTTT
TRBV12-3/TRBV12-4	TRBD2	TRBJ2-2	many	CASSQTSGRGERANTGELFF	TGTGCCAGCAGCCAGACTAGCGGTCGGGGGGAACGCGCGAACACCGGGGAGCTGTTTTTT
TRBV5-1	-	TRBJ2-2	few	CASSPRARQNTGELFF	TGCGCCAGCAGCCCACGGGCCCGACAGAACACCGGGGAGCTGTTTTTT
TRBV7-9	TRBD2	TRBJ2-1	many	CASSTPRLAGALNEQFF	TGTGCCAGCAGCACACCCAGACTAGCGGGAGCCCTCAATGAGCAGTTCTTC
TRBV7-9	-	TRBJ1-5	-	CASSLVGAGAYSNQPQHF	TGTGCCAGCAGCTTAGTGGGGGCGGGGGCCTATAGCAATCAGCCCCAGCATTTT
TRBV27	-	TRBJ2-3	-	CASSSGDYGTDTQYF	TGTGCCAGCAGTTCAGGGGATTACGGCACAGATACGCAGTATTTT
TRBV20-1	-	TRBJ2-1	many	CSAPGNLVNEQFF	TGCAGTGCTCCCGGGAATCTCGTTAATGAGCAGTTCTTC
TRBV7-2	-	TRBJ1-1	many	CASSLQSGAAFF	TGTGCCAGCAGCTTACAGTCCGGGGCCGCTTTCTTT
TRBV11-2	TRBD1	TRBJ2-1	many	CASSHRGNRGNEQFF	TGTGCCAGCAGCCACAGGGGAAATCGGGGCAATGAGCAGTTCTTC
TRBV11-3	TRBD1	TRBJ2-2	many	CASSTGGMHGGELFF	TGTGCCAGCAGTACAGGGGGAATGCACGGCGGGGAGCTGTTTTTT
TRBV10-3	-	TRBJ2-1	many	CATGTASYNEQFF	TGTGCCACCGGGACCGCATCCTACAATGAGCAGTTCTTC
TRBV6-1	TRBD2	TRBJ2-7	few	CASSLNPGLLSYEQYF	TGTGCCAGCAGTCTCAATCCGGGACTACTCTCCTACGAGCAGTACTTC
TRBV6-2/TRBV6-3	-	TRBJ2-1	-	CASSWGSGEQFF	TGTGCCAGCAGTTGGGGGTCGGGGGAGCAGTTCTTC
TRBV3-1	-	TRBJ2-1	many	CASSRTGNNEQFF	TGTGCCAGCAGTCGGACTGGAAACAATGAGCAGTTCTTC
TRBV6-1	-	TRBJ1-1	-	CASRILGGVVVNTEAFF	TGTGCCAGCAGGATACTAGGGGGGGTGGTGGTGAACACTGAAGCTTTCTTT
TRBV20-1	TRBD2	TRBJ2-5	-	CSARLAGGRETQYF	TGCAGTGCTAGACTAGCGGGAGGTAGAGAGACCCAGTACTTC
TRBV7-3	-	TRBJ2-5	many	CASSLTSSQETQYF	TGTGCCAGCAGCTTAACCTCCAGCCAAGAGACCCAGTACTTC
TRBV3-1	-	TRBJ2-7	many	CASSQFSYEQYF	TGTGCCAGCAGCCAATTCAGCTACGAGCAGTACTTC
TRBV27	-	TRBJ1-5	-	CASSLGPFYSNQPQHF	TGTGCCAGCAGTTTGGGGCCCTTTTATAGCAATCAGCCCCAGCATTTT
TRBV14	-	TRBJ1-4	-	CASSQRAGWDEKLFF	TGTGCCAGCAGCCAACGTGCAGGGTGGGATGAAAAACTGTTTTTT
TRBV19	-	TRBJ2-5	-	CASSLGGQRYQETQYF	TGTGCCAGTAGCCTCGGAGGCCAGCGGTACCAAGAGACCCAGTACTTC
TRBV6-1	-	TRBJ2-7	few	CASRLPQAYEQYF	TGTGCCAGCAGACTTCCTCAGGCCTACGAGCAGTACTTC
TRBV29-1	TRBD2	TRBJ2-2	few	CSVGEGLVGGELFF	TGCAGCGTTGGGGAGGGACTAGTCGGCGGGGAGCTGTTTTTT
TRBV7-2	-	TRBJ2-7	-	CVSSILAAYEQYF	TGTGTCAGCAGCATACTAGCCGCCTACGAGCAGTACTTC
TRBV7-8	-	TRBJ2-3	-	CASSSLPPPADTQYF	TGTGCCAGCAGCTCCCTACCGCCTCCTGCAGATACGCAGTATTTT
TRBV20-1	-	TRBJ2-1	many	CSADPKLQVEQFF	TGCAGTGCCGACCCGAAACTACAAGTGGAGCAGTTCTTC
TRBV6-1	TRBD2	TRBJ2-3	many	CASSERWGLAGGTDTQYF	TGTGCCAGCAGTGAGCGGTGGGGTCTAGCGGGAGGAACAGATACGCAGTATTTT
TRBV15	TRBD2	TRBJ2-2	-	CATSVRLAGGGWATGELFF	TGTGCCACCAGCGTAAGACTAGCGGGAGGAGGATGGGCCACCGGGGAGCTGTTTTTT
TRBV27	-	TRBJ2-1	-	CASSFTRGLEQFF	TGTGCCAGCAGTTTTACCCGCGGTCTTGAGCAGTTCTTC
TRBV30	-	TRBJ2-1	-	CAWRSATNEQFF	TGTGCCTGGAGGTCAGCGACCAATGAGCAGTTCTTC
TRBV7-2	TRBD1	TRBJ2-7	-	CASSDPGQSVEQYF	TGTGCCAGCAGCGATCCGGGACAGTCAGTGGAGCAGTACTTC
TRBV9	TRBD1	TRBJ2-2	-	CASSERTGGTGELFF	TGTGCCAGCAGCGAACGGACAGGGGGCACCGGGGAGCTGTTTTTT
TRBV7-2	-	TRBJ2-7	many	CASSLTAVSGYEQYF	TGTGCCAGCAGCTTAACGGCTGTTAGCGGCTACGAGCAGTACTTC
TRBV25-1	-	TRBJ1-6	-	CASSSVGPLHF	TGTGCCAGCAGTTCGGTAGGACCCCTCCACTTT
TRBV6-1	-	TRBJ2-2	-	CASRGTAGAGELFF	TGTGCCAGTAGGGGGACAGCGGGGGCCGGGGAGCTGTTTTTT
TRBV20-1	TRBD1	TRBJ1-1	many	CSARMRDRGFGTEAFF	TGCAGTGCCAGAATGAGGGACAGGGGGTTTGGCACTGAAGCTTTCTTT
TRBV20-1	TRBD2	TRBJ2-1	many	CSASGGTNPFF	TGCAGTGCTAGCGGGGGGACTAACCCGTTCTTC
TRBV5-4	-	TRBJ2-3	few	CASSFPGTSTDTQYF	TGTGCCAGCAGCTTCCCCGGGACGAGCACAGATACGCAGTATTTT
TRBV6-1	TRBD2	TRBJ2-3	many	CASSPGGGRGADTQYF	TGTGCCAGCAGTCCCGGGGGCGGGAGGGGTGCAGATACGCAGTATTTT
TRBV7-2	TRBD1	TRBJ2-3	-	CASSSQGTGSSTDTQYF	TGTGCCAGCAGCTCCCAGGGGACAGGGAGTAGCACAGATACGCAGTATTTT
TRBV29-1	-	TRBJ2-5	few	CSVDDEGETQYF	TGCAGCGTTGATGACGAAGGGGAGACCCAGTACTTC
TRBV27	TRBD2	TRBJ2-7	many	CASSMTSPGFEQYF	TGTGCCAGCAGCATGACTAGCCCAGGGTTCGAGCAGTACTTC
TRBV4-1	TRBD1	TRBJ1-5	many	CASSQDTGGSNQPQHF	TGCGCCAGCAGCCAAGATACAGGGGGTAGCAATCAGCCCCAGCATTTT
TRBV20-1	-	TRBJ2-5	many	CSASLGTPQYF	TGCAGTGCTAGTTTGGGGACTCCCCAGTACTTC
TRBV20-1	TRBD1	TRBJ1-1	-	CSGPTGNTEASF	TGCAGTGGCCCGACAGGGAACACTGAAGCTTCCTTT
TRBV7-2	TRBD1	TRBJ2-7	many	CASSGQGALNEQYF	TGTGCCAGCAGCGGGCAGGGGGCTCTGAACGAGCAGTACTTC
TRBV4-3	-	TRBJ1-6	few	CASSQVAGGSPLHF	TGCGCCAGCAGCCAAGTCGCAGGCGGGTCACCCCTCCACTTT
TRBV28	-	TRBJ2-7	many	CASSAPTWDFSYEQYF	TGTGCCAGCAGTGCCCCGACATGGGACTTCTCCTACGAGCAGTACTTC
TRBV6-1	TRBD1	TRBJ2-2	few	CASSSGTGVPGELFF	TGTGCCAGCAGCTCCGGGACAGGGGTGCCCGGGGAGCTGTTTTTT
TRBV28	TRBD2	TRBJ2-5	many	CASSSGTSQETQYF	TGTGCCAGCAGTTCGGGGACTAGCCAAGAGACCCAGTACTTC
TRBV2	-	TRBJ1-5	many	CASAVGGEQPQHF	TGTGCCAGCGCGGTTGGGGGCGAGCAGCCCCAGCATTTT
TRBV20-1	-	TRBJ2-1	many	CSARAPGVTHVSYNEQFF	TGCAGTGCCAGAGCCCCGGGAGTAACACACGTCTCCTACAATGAGCAGTTCTTC
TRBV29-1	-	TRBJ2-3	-	CSVGRTATSTDTQYF	TGCAGCGTAGGTCGGACGGCGACTAGCACAGATACGCAGTATTTT
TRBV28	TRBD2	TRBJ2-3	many	CASISAGGPDTQYF	TGTGCCAGCATCTCAGCGGGAGGCCCAGATACGCAGTATTTT
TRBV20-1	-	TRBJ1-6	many	CSARVGGPVRNSPLHF	TGCAGTGCTAGAGTTGGAGGCCCTGTTAGAAATTCACCCCTCCACTTT
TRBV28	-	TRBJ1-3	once	CASSFVPSSGNTIYF	TGTGCCAGCAGTTTTGTTCCGAGCTCTGGAAACACCATATATTTT
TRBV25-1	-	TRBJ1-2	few	CASSDRRGYTF	TGTGCCAGCAGTGATAGGAGAGGCTACACCTTC
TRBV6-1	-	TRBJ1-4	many	CASSEATAMFDEKLFF	TGTGCCAGCAGTGAAGCGACCGCTATGTTCGATGAAAAACTGTTTTTT
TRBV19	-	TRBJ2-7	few	CASSIVVGLLYEQYF	TGTGCCAGTAGTATAGTGGTCGGACTCCTGTACGAGCAGTACTTC